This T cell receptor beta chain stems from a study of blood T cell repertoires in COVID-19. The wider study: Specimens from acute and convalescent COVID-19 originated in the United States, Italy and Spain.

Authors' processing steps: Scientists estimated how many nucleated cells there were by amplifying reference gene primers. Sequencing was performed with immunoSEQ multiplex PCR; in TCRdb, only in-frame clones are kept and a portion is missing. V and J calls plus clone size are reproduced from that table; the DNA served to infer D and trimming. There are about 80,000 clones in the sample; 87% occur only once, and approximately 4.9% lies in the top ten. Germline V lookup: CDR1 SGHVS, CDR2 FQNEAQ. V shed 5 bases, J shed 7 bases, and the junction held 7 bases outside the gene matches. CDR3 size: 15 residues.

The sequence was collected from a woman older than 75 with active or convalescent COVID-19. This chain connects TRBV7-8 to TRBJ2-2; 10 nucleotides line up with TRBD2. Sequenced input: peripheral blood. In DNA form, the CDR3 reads TGTGCCAGCAGCCCTCTAGCGGGGGCGGGCGGGGAGCTGTTTTTT. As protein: CASSPLAGAGGELFF.